This T cell receptor (beta chain) was captured by sequencing in a study of T cells in localized non-small cell lung cancer. Overall study results and limits: The appearance of a median roughly 53 of the top 100 tumor clones was seen in adjacent lung.

V gave up 6 bases and J gave up 4 bases, with 18 bases separating them. The germline CDR1 and CDR2 sequences are KGHSH and LQKENI. The CDR3 is 16 residues long. Assay used: immunoSEQ multiplex PCR; TCRdb lists only in-frame clones, some missing. The sample holds about 2,300 clones; about 26% are singletons and the top ten take roughly 15%. With respect to this clone: Its cognate antigen is unknown.

The specimen was lung tumor tissue, collected before any cancer treatment. This sequence joins TRBV18 and TRBJ2-2; D is possibly TRBD1 or TRBD2 (5 bases each). The receptor was derived from a female donor of 60 years or more with stage I lung adenocarcinoma. The CDR3 DNA reads as TGTGCCAGCTCCCCCCTCCTCGGGGCGGGCACCGGGGAGCTGTTTTTT. Amino acids: CASSPLLGAGTGELFF.